These 8 T cell receptor beta chains came from one sample sequenced in a study of T cell changes during pregnancy in multiple sclerosis. Sequenced by immunoSEQ multiplex PCR; TCRdb stores in-frame clones only, minus some. The table records 50,000 to 75,000 clones, over 85% of them present only once. The source was CD8+ T cells from peripheral blood mononuclear cells, collected in the third trimester of pregnancy. The receptor set was obtained from a female donor with multiple sclerosis, enrolled in a pregnancy study.

J is TRBJ2-1 and V is TRBV28, with 7 bases fitting TRBD1. Germline-derived CDR1 and CDR2 are MDHEN and SYDVKM. This CDR3 is built from 16 residues. V shed 0 bases, J shed 3 bases, and the junction held 5 bases outside the gene matches. The CDR3 region has the DNA TGTGCCAGCAGTTTATGGCCCGGGACAGTCTACAATGAGCAGTTCTTC. It yields the protein CASSLWPGTVYNEQFF.

This chain uses TRBV7-3 with TRBJ2-1; 12 bases agree with TRBD1. The germline V gene encodes CDR1 SGHTA and CDR2 FQGTGA. Losses at the gene ends were 4 bases for V and 7 bases for J; bases not matched to a gene: 5. The CDR3 covers 15 residues. This chain's CDR3 is CASSSGQGAYNEQFF. The DNA of the CDR3 is TGTGCCAGCAGCTCGGGACAGGGGGCTTATAATGAGCAGTTCTTC.

The rearrangement joins TRBV5-8 to TRBJ2-2; the D is unclear. Germline V CDR1 and CDR2: SGHTS, YDEGEE. Trimming shortened V by 1 base and J by 5 bases, and 15 bases separated the two germline ends. This CDR3 comprises 16 residues. In DNA, the CDR3 is TGTGCCAGCAGCTTGCATCTTCTAGATACGACCGGGGAGCTGTTTTTT. It codes for CASSLHLLDTTGELFF.

Turning to this clone: A junction boundary mismatches the germline segment, possibly from a read error. The chain employs TRBV27 and TRBJ2-7; tentative D call: TRBD2 (5 bases). The CDR3 sequence is 13 residues long. Germline CDR1 reads MNHEY; CDR2 reads SMNVEV (reference sequence). The CDR3 sequence is CASSLSDSHEQYF. The CDR3 DNA sequence: TGTGCCAGCAGTTTATCGGACTCCCACGAGCAGTACTTC.

The J gene is TRBJ2-7, the V gene TRBV19; 7 bases fit TRBD1. The germline gives CDR1 LNHDA, CDR2 SQIVND (reference sequence). The trim removed 3 bases at V and 4 bases at J, leaving 9 bases unmatched. The CDR3 contains 15 residues. The CDR3 DNA reads TGTGCCAGTAGTATGGCTCAGGACAGGACGTACGAGCAGTACTTC. Its protein product is CASSMAQDRTYEQYF.

This chain connects TRBV27 to TRBJ2-3; 10 bases line up with TRBD2. The CDR3 totals 15 residues. CDR1 is MNHEY, CDR2 SMNVEV, per germline (reference sequence). Unmatched junction bases numbered 6, after V lost 6 bases and J lost 3 bases. Here the CDR3 DNA reads TGTGCCAGCAGGCTAGCGGGAGATGTAACAGATACGCAGTATTTT. This encodes CASRLAGDVTDTQYF.

This clone was recorded only once. The chain has TRBV4-3 and TRBJ2-6; D is perhaps TRBD1 (6 bases). V was cut by 0 bases and J by 2 bases, with 8 bases left in between. There are 16 residues in the CDR3. The germline CDR1 and CDR2 sequences are LGHNA and YSLEER. CDR3 protein: CASSQDGTTGANVLTF. CDR3 bases: TGCGCCAGCAGCCAAGATGGGACAACTGGGGCCAACGTCCTGACTTTC.

This chain connects TRBV28 to TRBJ2-7; TRBD2 might be the D (5 bases). The CDR3 covers 13 residues. Germline V gives CDR1 MDHEN, CDR2 SYDVKM. Trimming took 3 bases from V and 0 from J, leaving 6 bases between them. The CDR3 nucleotides read TGTGCCAGCAGTTTTGGGAGCTCCTACGAGCAGTACTTC. Its translation: CASSFGSSYEQYF.